This T cell receptor (beta chain) emerged from a study of T cell repertoires in cytomegalovirus infection. Study as a whole: CMV epitopes, recently identified HLA-C-restricted and well-studied HLA-B-restricted, were used. Public TCR beta signatures marked donors with CMV infection and the matching HLA.

Whole-study results and caveats: Cumulated frequencies of public TCR beta families served to identify carriers of CMV plus the relevant HLA. Ex vivo responses were dominated by HLA-C-restricted CMV-specific TCR beta clonotypes.

Each CDR3 protein is one row after TCRdb ran MiXCR on the reads. The repertoire consists of 750,000 to 950,000 distinct CDR3 sequences, with 25% to 30% occurring once and the leading ten covering approximately 14%. With 7 bases clipped from V and 10 bases from J, the junction kept 7 bases outside the gene matches. The CDR3 runs to 13 residues. Looked up from germline, CDR1 is MNHNY and CDR2 is SVGAGI (reference sequence). This clonotype was recorded a few times. Its antigen is unidentified. Sample: cultured CD8+ T cells from PBMCs, taken from culture after CMV antigen stimulation. This chain links TRBV6-6 with TRBJ1-6, with 7 bases matching TRBD1. The receptor comes from a human donor in good health (CMV status not recorded). Some clones in this sample may be carry-over from other donors' samples. The DNA for the CDR3 is TGTGCCAGCAAGACAGGGAGAGGCTCACCCCTCCACTTT. This translates into CASKTGRGSPLHF.